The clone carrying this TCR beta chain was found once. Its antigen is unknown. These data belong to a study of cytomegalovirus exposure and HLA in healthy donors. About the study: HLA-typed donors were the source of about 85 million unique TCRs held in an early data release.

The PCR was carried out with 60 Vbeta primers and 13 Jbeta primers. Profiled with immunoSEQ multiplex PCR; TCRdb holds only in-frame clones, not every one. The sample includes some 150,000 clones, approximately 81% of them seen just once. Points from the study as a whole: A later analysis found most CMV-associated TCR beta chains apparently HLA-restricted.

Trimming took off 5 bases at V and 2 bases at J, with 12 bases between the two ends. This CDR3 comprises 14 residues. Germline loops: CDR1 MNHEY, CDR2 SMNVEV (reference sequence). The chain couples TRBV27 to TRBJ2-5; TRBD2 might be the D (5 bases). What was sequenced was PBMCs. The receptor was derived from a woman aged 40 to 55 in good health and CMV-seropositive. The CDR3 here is CASSRSRGQETQYF. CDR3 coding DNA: TGTGCCAGCAGTCGCTCCCGGGGACAAGAGACCCAGTACTTC.